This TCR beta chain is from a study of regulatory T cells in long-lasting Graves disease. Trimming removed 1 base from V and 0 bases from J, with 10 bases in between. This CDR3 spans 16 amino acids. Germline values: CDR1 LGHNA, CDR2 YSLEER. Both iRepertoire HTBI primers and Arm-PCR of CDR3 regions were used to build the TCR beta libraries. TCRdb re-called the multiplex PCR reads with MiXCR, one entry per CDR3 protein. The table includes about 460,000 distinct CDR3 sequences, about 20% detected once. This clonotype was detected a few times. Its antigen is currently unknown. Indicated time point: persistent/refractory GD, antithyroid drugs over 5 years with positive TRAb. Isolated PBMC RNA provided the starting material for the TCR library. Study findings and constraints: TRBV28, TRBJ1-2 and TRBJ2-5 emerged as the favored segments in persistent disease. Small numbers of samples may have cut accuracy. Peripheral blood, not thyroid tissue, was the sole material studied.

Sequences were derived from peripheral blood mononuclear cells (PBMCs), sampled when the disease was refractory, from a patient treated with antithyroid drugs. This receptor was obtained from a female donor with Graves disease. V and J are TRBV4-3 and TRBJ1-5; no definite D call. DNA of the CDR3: TGCGCCAGCAGCCAAGCCCTTGAGAATAGCAATCAGCCCCAGCATTTT. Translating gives CASSQALENSNQPQHF.